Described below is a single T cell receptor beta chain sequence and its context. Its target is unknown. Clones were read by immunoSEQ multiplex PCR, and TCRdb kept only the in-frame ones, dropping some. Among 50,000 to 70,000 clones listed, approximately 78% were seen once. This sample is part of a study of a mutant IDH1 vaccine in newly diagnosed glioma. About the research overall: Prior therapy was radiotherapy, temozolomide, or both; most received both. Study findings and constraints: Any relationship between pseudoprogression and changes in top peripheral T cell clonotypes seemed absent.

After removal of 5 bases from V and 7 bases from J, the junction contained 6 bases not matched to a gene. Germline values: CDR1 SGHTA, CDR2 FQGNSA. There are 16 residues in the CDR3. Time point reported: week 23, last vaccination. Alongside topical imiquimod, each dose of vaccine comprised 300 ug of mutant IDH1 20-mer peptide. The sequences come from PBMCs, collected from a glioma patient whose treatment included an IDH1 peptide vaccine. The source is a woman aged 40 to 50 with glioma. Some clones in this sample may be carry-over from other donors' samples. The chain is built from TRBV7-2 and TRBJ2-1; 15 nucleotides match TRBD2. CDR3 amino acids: CASSPPGLAGGNEQFF. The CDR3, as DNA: TGTGCCAGCAGCCCGCCCGGACTAGCGGGGGGGAATGAGCAGTTCTTC. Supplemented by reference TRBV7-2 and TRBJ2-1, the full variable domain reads GAGVSQSPSNKVTEKGKDVELRCDPISGHTALYWYRQSLGQGLEFLIYFQGNSAPDKSGLPSDRFSAERTGGSVSTLTIQRTQQEDSAVYLCASSPPGLAGGNEQFFGPGTRLTVL.